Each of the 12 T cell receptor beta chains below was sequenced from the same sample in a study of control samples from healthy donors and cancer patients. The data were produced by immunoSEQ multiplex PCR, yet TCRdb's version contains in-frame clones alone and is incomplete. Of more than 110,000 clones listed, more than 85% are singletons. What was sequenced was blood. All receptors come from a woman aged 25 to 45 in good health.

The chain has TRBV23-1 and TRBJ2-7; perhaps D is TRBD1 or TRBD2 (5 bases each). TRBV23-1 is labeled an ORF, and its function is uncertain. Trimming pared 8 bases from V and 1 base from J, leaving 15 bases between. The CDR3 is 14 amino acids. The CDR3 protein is CASEQGWRSYEQYF. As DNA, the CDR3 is TGCGCCAGCGAGCAGGGTTGGAGGTCCTACGAGCAGTACTTC.

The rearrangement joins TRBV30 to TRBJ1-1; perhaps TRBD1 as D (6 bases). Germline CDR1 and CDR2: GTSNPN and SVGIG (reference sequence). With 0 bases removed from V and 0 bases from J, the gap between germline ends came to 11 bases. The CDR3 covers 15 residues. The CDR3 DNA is TGTGCCTGGAGTGTTGGGGGGCGGCTGAACACTGAAGCTTTCTTT. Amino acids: CAWSVGGRLNTEAFF.

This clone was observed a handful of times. The CDR3 here is CSVARGADTEAFF. In DNA, the CDR3 is TGCAGCGTTGCCCGGGGGGCAGACACTGAAGCTTTCTTT. The chain employs TRBV29-1 and TRBJ1-1, with D possibly TRBD1 on 6 matching bases. CDR3 size: 13 residues. Trimming cost V 4 bases and J 3 bases, with 12 bases left between them. Germline V lookup: CDR1 SQVTM, CDR2 ANQGSEA.

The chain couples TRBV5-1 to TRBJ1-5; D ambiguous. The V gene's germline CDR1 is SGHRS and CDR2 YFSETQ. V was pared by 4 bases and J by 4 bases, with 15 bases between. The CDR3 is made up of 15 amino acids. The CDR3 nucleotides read TGCGCCAGCAGCCCGTCGGGCAGCCCTAATCAGCCCCAGCATTTT. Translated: CASSPSGSPNQPQHF.

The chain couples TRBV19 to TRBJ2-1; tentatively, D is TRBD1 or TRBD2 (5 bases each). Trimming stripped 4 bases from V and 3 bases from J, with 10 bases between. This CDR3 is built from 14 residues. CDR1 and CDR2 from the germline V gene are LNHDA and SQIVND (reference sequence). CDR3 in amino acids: CASSRGWDYNEQFF. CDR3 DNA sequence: TGTGCCAGTAGTAGGGGGTGGGACTACAATGAGCAGTTCTTC. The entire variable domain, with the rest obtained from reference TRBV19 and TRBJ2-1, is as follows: DGGITQSPKYLFRKEGQNVTLSCEQNLNHDAMYWYRQDPGQGLRLIYYSQIVNDFQKGDIAEGYSVSREKKESFPLTVTSAQKNPTAFYLCASSRGWDYNEQFFGPGTRLTVL.

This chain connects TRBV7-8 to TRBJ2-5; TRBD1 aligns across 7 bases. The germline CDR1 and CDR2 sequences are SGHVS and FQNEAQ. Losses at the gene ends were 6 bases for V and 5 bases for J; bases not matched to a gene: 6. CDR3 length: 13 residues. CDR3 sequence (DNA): TGTGCCAGCAGTCCAGGGGGTGGGGAGACCCAGTACTTC. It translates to CASSPGGGETQYF.

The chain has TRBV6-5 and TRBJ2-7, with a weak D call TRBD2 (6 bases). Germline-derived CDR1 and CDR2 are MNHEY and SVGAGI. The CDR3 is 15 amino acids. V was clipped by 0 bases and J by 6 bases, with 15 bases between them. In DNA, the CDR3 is TGTGCCAGCAGTTACTCGACTTGGGGGGTGGGCGAGCAGTACTTC. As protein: CASSYSTWGVGEQYF.

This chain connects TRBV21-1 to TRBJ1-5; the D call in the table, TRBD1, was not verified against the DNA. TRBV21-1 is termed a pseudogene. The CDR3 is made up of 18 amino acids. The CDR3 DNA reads TGTGCCAGCAGCACTTATAGACGGGACAGGGAAGGGGCACTGGCCCAGCATTTT. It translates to CASSTYRRDREGALAQHF.

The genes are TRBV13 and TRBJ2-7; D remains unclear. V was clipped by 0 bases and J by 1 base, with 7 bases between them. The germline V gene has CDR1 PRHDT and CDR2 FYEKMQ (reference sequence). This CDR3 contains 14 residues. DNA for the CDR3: TGTGCCAGCAGCTTAGGCCGAAGGTCCTACGAGCAGTACTTC. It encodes CASSLGRRSYEQYF.

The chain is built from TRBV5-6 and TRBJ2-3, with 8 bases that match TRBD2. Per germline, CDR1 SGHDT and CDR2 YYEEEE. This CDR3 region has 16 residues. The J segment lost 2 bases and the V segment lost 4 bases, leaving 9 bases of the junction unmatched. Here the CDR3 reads CASSLVGSGVTDTQYF. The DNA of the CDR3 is TGTGCCAGCAGCCTCGTGGGTAGCGGGGTCACAGATACGCAGTATTTT.

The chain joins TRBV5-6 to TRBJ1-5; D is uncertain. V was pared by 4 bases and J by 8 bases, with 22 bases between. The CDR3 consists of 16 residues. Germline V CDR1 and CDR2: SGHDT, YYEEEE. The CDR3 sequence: CASSGPGGNRGKPQHF. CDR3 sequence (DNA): TGTGCCAGCAGCGGGCCGGGAGGGAACCGCGGGAAGCCCCAGCATTTT.

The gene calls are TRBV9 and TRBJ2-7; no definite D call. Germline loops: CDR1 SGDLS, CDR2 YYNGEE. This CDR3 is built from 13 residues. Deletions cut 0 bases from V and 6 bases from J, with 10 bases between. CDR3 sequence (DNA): TGTGCCAGCAGCGTAGAGGTAGTGGGCGAGCAGTACTTC. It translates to CASSVEVVGEQYF. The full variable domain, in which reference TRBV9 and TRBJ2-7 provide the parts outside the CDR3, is DSGVTQTPKHLITATGQRVTLRCSPRSGDLSVYWYQQSLDQGLQFLIQYYNGEERAKGNILERFSAQQFPDLHSELNLSSLELGDSALYFCASSVEVVGEQYFGPGTRLTVT.